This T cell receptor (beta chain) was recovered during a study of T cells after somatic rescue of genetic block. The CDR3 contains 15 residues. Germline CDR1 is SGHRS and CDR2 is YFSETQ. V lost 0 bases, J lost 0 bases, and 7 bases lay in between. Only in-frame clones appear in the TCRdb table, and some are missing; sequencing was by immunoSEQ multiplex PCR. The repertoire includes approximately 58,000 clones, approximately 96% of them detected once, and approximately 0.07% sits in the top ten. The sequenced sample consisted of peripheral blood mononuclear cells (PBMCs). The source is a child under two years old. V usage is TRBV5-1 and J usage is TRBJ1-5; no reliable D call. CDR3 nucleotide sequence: TGCGCCAGCAGCTTGGACGGTTATAGCAATCAGCCCCAGCATTTT. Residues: CASSLDGYSNQPQHF.